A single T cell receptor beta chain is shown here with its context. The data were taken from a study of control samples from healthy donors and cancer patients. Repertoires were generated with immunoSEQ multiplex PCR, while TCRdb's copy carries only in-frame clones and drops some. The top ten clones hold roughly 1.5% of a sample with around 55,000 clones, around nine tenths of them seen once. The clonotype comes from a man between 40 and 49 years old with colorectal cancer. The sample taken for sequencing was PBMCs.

CDR3: CASSLGIWEEEQYF. The CDR3 bases are TGTGCCAGCAGCTTAGGTATCTGGGAGGAAGAGCAGTACTTC. V is TRBV11-2 and J is TRBJ2-7; D might be TRBD2 (6 bases). The CDR3 has 14 residues. Germline CDR1 is SGHAT and CDR2 is FQNNGV. V lost 1 base and J 7 bases, leaving 14 bases between the germline ends. The whole variable domain, filled in from reference TRBV11-2 and TRBJ2-7, reads EAGVAQSPRYKIIEKRQSVAFWCNPISGHATLYWYQQILGQGPKLLIQFQNNGVVDDSQLPKDRFSAERLKGVDSTLKIQPAKLEDSAVYLCASSLGIWEEEQYFGPGTRLTVT.